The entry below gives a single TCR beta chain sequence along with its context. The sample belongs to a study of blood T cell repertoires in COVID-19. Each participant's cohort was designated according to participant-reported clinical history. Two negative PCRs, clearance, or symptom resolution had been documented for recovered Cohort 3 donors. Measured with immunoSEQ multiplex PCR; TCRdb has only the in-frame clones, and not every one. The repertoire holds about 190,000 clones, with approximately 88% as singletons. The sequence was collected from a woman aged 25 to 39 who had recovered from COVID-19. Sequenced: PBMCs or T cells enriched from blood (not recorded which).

The CDR3 sequence: CASRARTGSDTQYF. CDR3 DNA: TGTGCCAGCAGAGCCCGGACAGGGTCGGATACGCAGTATTTT. This rearrangement joins TRBV6-4 to TRBJ2-3, with TRBD1 identical over 8 bases. Germline loops: CDR1 MRHNA, CDR2 SNTAGT. The CDR3 length is 14 residues. Trimming removed 6 bases from V and 6 bases from J; junction bases left unmatched: 8.